This TCR beta chain derives from a study of T cells in Graves' hyperthyroidism and ophthalmopathy. General study points: The model identified upcoming ophthalmopathy a median roughly 6 months ahead of onset.

CDR1 LNHDA and CDR2 SQIVND come from the germline V gene (reference sequence). V lost 4 bases and J lost 5, with 18 bases in between. CDR3 length: 15 amino acids. Uncontrolled infection, other autoimmune disease, pregnancy or lactation barred patients from enrollment. A remark on this clonotype: The target antigen is unknown.

RNA transcripts gave rise to amplified TCR beta CDR3 regions. HTBI primers were the set used in a first-round RT-PCR of the TCR CDR3. MiXCR, run by TCRdb on the multiplex PCR reads, gives a single entry per CDR3 protein. Of about 690,000 distinct CDR3 sequences in the sample, around 16% were seen once. The receptor was derived from a man between 45 and 60 years old with Graves' hyperthyroidism. The V gene is TRBV19, the J gene TRBJ2-7; D may correspond to TRBD1 or TRBD2 (5 bases each). Material for sequencing was blood. Written as DNA, the CDR3 is TGTGCCAGTAGTACGGGACCAAACCGCCTTGACGAGCAGTACTTC. As protein: CASSTGPNRLDEQYF. Drawing the rest from reference TRBV19 and TRBJ2-7, the complete variable domain is DGGITQSPKYLFRKEGQNVTLSCEQNLNHDAMYWYRQDPGQGLRLIYYSQIVNDFQKGDIAEGYSVSREKKESFPLTVTSAQKNPTAFYLCASSTGPNRLDEQYFGPGTRLTVT.